This entry lists 21 T cell receptor beta chains sequenced from one sample in a study of cytomegalovirus exposure and HLA in healthy donors. The PCR used 60 Vbeta and 13 Jbeta primers. Sequencing used immunoSEQ multiplex PCR; TCRdb keeps in-frame clones, though not all of them. The sample records 150,000 to 250,000 clones, 65% to 80% being singletons. The sequenced sample was PBMCs. The receptors were gathered from a woman aged 25 to 39 in good health and CMV-seropositive.

This chain connects TRBV6-5 to TRBJ2-5, with a tentative D call TRBD1 (6 bases). The V gene lost 5 bases and the J gene lost 4 bases, with 20 bases spanning the gap. The CDR3 sequence is 16 residues long. CDR1 and CDR2 from the germline V gene are MNHEY and SVGAGI. The DNA of the CDR3 is TGTGCCAGCAGTCACTTGACTATACAGGGTCGAGAGACCCAGTACTTC. Translated, it gives CASSHLTIQGRETQYF.

V is TRBV5-4 and J is TRBJ1-5; TRBD1 aligns across 7 bases. The CDR3 totals 17 residues. Germline-derived CDR1 and CDR2 are SGHNT and YYREEE (reference sequence). J gave up 3 bases and V 1 base, and 10 bases lay outside the gene matches. In DNA form, the CDR3 reads TGTGCCAGCAGCTTGTTCACAGGGGTTGTGGACAATCAGCCCCAGCATTTT. Translation gives CASSLFTGVVDNQPQHF.

This clone was detected only a few times. The chain carries TRBV7-2 and TRBJ2-2; perhaps TRBD2 as D (6 bases). V was shortened by 1 base and J by 7 bases, with 19 bases between the two germline ends. The germline V gene encodes CDR1 SGHTA and CDR2 FQGNSA. The CDR3 sequence is 17 residues long. Here the CDR3 reads CASSLGGGARLGGELFF. The CDR3 coding sequence is TGTGCCAGCAGCTTAGGTGGAGGGGCGCGATTAGGCGGGGAGCTGTTTTTT. The full variable domain, rest sourced from reference TRBV7-2 and TRBJ2-2, is GAGVSQSPSNKVTEKGKDVELRCDPISGHTALYWYRQSLGQGLEFLIYFQGNSAPDKSGLPSDRFSAERTGGSVSTLTIQRTQQEDSAVYLCASSLGGGARLGGELFFGEGSRLTVL.

The rearrangement links TRBV15 to TRBJ2-7; 9 positions match TRBD1. From germline, CDR1 is LNHNV and CDR2 YYDKDF (reference sequence). CDR3 length equals 15 residues. V lost 3 bases and J lost 3; bases outside the gene matches: 6. The CDR3 loop reads CATSRGQGNFYEQYF. CDR3 nucleotides: TGTGCCACCAGCAGGGGACAGGGAAATTTCTACGAGCAGTACTTC.

The chain has TRBV6-5 and TRBJ1-2; a possible D gene is TRBD1 (5 bases). The CDR3 totals 14 residues. Per germline, CDR1 MNHEY and CDR2 SVGAGI. V lost 2 bases, J lost 6 bases, and 13 bases lay in between. CDR3 nucleotides: TGTGCCAGCAGTTACGCCGGGGGGGAGAATGGCTACACCTTC. It specifies CASSYAGGENGYTF.

The sample holds a few counts of this clone. The V call is TRBV27, the J call TRBJ2-3, with D perhaps TRBD1 (6 bases). Trimming took off 7 bases at V and 1 base at J, with 15 bases between the two ends. The CDR3 loop spans 15 amino acids. Germline V gives CDR1 MNHEY, CDR2 SMNVEV (reference sequence). The CDR3: CASMDSSWGTDTQYF. For the CDR3, the DNA is TGTGCCAGCATGGACAGTTCCTGGGGCACAGATACGCAGTATTTT.

The genes are TRBV19 and TRBJ2-7, with a weak D call TRBD2 (5 bases). Germline assignment: CDR1 LNHDA and CDR2 SQIVND (reference sequence). V dropped 3 bases and J dropped 5 bases, with 14 bases sitting between them. CDR3 length: 14 residues. For the CDR3, the DNA is TGTGCCAGTAGTATCTCCCTAGCCGCTAACGAGCAGTACTTC. Translating it yields CASSISLAANEQYF.

The chain is built from TRBV18 and TRBJ2-7; D ambiguous. V was shortened by 2 bases and J by 1 base, with 6 bases between the two germline ends. There are 13 residues in the CDR3. Germline values: CDR1 KGHSH, CDR2 LQKENI. CDR3 amino acids: CASSPGPSYEQYF. The CDR3 region has the DNA TGTGCCAGCTCACCAGGGCCTTCCTACGAGCAGTACTTC.

This clone has a single count. J is TRBJ2-2 and V is TRBV4-3; 10 bases agree with TRBD2. There are 16 residues in the CDR3. Per the germline V gene, CDR1 is LGHNA and CDR2 is YSLEER. V dropped 2 bases and J dropped 1; count of bases not matched to a gene: 1. This CDR3 reads CASSQRTSGNTGELFF. The CDR3 nucleotides read TGCGCCAGCAGCCAACGGACTAGCGGGAACACCGGGGAGCTGTTTTTT.

This chain connects TRBV7-2 to TRBJ2-5; D is ambiguous. Germline CDR1 and CDR2: SGHTA and FQGNSA. The germline V and J ends were trimmed by 5 bases and 7 bases, with 14 bases remaining between them. The CDR3 totals 13 residues. The CDR3 region has the DNA TGTGCCAGCAGCCCTAGATTCCTTGGGACCCAGTACTTC. It yields the protein CASSPRFLGTQYF.

This chain uses TRBV5-4 with TRBJ2-1; 16 nucleotides align to TRBD2. Trimming cost V 4 bases and J 13 bases; bases outside gene matches: 8. Germline-derived CDR1 and CDR2 are SGHNT and YYREEE (reference sequence). This CDR3 spans 15 amino acids. CDR3 nucleotide sequence: TGTGCCAGCAGCGCCGGGACTAGCGGGGGGGCAATACAGTTCTTC. It is translated as CASSAGTSGGAIQFF.

A single count supports this clone. The chain joins TRBV7-2 to TRBJ2-2; D unclear. The CDR3 covers 13 residues. The germline CDR1 and CDR2 sequences are SGHTA and FQGNSA. V was trimmed by 5 bases and J by 3 bases, leaving 7 bases between them. CDR3 amino acids: CASSLLYTGELFF. DNA for the CDR3: TGTGCCAGCAGCCTCCTGTACACCGGGGAGCTGTTTTTT.

The chain links TRBV5-4 to TRBJ1-2; 8 bases align to TRBD1. J was trimmed by 4 bases and V by 4 bases; bases with no gene match: 15. The CDR3 sequence is 17 residues long. Germline CDR1 reads SGHNT; CDR2 reads YYREEE (reference sequence). CDR3 DNA sequence: TGTGCCAGCAGCCTTGGGGGATTAAGAACAGGGGGCTATGGCTACACCTTC. Translated: CASSLGGLRTGGYGYTF. The variable domain in full, with the rest retrieved from reference TRBV5-4 and TRBJ1-2, is ETGVTQSPTHLIKTRGQQVTLRCSSQSGHNTVSWYQQALGQGPQFIFQYYREEENGRGNFPPRFSGLQFPNYSSELNVNALELDDSALYLCASSLGGLRTGGYGYTFGSGTRLTVV.

The chain combines TRBV6-6 with TRBJ1-2, with TRBD1 as a possible D gene (6 bases). The CDR3 has 11 amino acids. CDR1 and CDR2 (germline): MNHNY, SVGAGI (reference sequence). Trimming removed 11 bases from V and 3 bases from J, with 10 bases in between. The CDR3 coding sequence is TGTGCCGGGGCAGGGGACTATGGCTACACCTTC. The encoded protein is CAGAGDYGYTF.

The rearrangement links TRBV19 to TRBJ1-1, with D perhaps TRBD1 (5 bases). The CDR3 loop spans 15 amino acids. Per germline, CDR1 LNHDA and CDR2 SQIVND (reference sequence). Between the trimmed V and J ends, which lost 6 bases and 1 base, there was a span of 15 bases. Written as DNA, the CDR3 is TGTGCCAGTAGGCTCTACGGACATGCGAACACTGAAGCTTTCTTT. It specifies CASRLYGHANTEAFF.

J is TRBJ2-7 and V is TRBV18; TRBD1 might be the D (5 bases). V lost 4 bases and J lost 6, with 7 bases in between. CDR3 length: 11 amino acids. CDR1 and CDR2 from the germline V gene are KGHSH and LQKENI. The CDR3: CASSQGPEQYF. Here the CDR3 DNA reads TGTGCCAGCTCACAGGGGCCCGAGCAGTACTTC.

The chain employs TRBV4-3 and TRBJ2-1, with TRBD2 matching 9 bases. CDR3 length: 17 residues. Germline V gene data show CDR1 as LGHNA and CDR2 as YSLEER. The ends lost 0 bases at V and 1 base at J; junction bases unmatched: 4. As DNA, the CDR3 is TGCGCCAGCAGCCAAGATCGTAGCGGGAGATCCTACAATGAGCAGTTCTTC. Protein: CASSQDRSGRSYNEQFF.

V and J are TRBV6-5 and TRBJ2-7, with TRBD2 matching over 14 bases. The CDR3 runs to 15 residues. The J segment lost 5 bases and the V segment lost 6 bases, leaving 6 bases of the junction unmatched. The germline V gene has CDR1 MNHEY and CDR2 SVGAGI. CDR3 amino acids: CASSRPGLAGDEQYF. CDR3 sequence (DNA): TGTGCCAGCAGCCGACCGGGACTAGCGGGAGACGAGCAGTACTTC.

The rearrangement joins TRBV6-5 to TRBJ1-4, with 7 nucleotides matching TRBD1. The CDR3 is made up of 15 amino acids. Unmatched junction bases numbered 9, after V lost 0 bases and J lost 11 bases. Germline V CDR1 and CDR2: MNHEY, SVGAGI. CDR3 amino acids: CASSYSGTAEVKLFF. CDR3 coding DNA: TGTGCCAGCAGTTACTCGGGGACAGCTGAAGTGAAACTGTTTTTT.

This chain joins TRBV7-2 and TRBJ2-3; 8 bases are shared with TRBD1. Unmatched junction bases numbered 11, after V lost 2 bases and J lost 7 bases. Germline CDR1 SGHTA, CDR2 FQGNSA. The CDR3 is 16 residues long. As DNA, the CDR3 is TGTGCCAGCAGCTTAAACGGACAGGGTGGGATGAATACGCAGTATTTT. It specifies CASSLNGQGGMNTQYF.

As regards this clone: This same CDR3 is encoded by further DNA sequences in the sample. The V gene is TRBV19, the J gene TRBJ1-2; D is perhaps TRBD1 (5 bases). The germline V and J ends were trimmed by 3 bases and 2 bases, with 7 bases remaining between them. Looked up from germline, CDR1 is LNHDA and CDR2 is SQIVND (reference sequence). This CDR3 is built from 13 residues. CDR3 amino acids: CASSIGGNYGYTF. The CDR3 nucleotides read TGTGCCAGTAGTATCGGGGGGAACTATGGCTACACCTTC.